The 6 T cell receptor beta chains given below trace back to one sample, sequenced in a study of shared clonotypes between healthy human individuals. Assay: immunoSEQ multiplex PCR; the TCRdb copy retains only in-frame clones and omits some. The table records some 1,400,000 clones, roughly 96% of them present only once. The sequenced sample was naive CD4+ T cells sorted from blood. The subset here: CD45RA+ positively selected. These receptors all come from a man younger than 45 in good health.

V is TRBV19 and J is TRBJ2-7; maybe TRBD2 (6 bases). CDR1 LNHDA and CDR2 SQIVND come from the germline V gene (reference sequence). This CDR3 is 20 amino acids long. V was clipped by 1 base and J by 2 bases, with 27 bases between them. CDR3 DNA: TGTGCCAGTAGTATAGGGTGGGGCAGGGACTTGGAGGGCCGCCCCTACGAGCAGTACTTC. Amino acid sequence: CASSIGWGRDLEGRPYEQYF.

CDR3 DNA: TGTGCCAGCAGCGTAGGGGCTAGCGTCAACAATGAGCAGTTCTTC. Protein sequence: CASSVGASVNNEQFF. The chain is built from TRBV9 and TRBJ2-1; TRBD2 might be the D (6 bases). CDR1 and CDR2 from the germline V gene are SGDLS and YYNGEE. CDR3 length: 15 amino acids. Trimming took off 0 bases at V and 5 bases at J, with 12 bases between the two ends.

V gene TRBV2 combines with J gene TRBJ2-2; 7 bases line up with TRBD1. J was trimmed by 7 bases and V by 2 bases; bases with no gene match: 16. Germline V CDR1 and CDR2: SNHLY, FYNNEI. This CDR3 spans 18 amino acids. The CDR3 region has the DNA TGTGCCAGCAGTGAAATAAGTTCCTGGGACAGAGGGGACGGGGAGCTGTTTTTT. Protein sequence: CASSEISSWDRGDGELFF.

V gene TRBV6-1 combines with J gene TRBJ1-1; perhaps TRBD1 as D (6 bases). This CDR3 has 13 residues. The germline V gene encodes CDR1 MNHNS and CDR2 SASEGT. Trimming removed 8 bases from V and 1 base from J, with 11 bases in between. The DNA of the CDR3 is TGTGCCAGCCTCTGGGACACGAACACTGAAGCTTTCTTT. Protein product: CASLWDTNTEAFF.

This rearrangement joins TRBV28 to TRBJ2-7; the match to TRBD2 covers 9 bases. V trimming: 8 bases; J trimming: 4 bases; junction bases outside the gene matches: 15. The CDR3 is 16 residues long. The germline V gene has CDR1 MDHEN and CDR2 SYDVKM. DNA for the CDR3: TGTGCCAGCTCACACCCGCGGTTTAGCGGGAGTTACGAGCAGTACTTC. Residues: CASSHPRFSGSYEQYF.

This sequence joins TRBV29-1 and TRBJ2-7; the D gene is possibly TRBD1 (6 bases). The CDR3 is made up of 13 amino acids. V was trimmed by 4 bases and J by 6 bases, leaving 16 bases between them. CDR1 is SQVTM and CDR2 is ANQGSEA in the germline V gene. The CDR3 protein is CSVAWGPYGEQYF. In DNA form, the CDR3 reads TGCAGCGTTGCGTGGGGGCCATACGGCGAGCAGTACTTC.